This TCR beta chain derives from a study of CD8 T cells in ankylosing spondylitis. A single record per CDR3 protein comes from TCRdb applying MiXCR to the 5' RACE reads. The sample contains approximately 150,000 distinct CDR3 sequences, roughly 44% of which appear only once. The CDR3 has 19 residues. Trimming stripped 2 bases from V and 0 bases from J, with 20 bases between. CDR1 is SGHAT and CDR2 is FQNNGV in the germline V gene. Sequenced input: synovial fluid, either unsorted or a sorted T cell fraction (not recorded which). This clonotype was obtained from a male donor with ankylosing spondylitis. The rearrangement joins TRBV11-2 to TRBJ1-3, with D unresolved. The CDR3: CASSLFSNSWRNSGNTIYF. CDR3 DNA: TGTGCCAGCAGCTTATTTAGTAATTCCTGGCGGAACTCTGGAAACACCATATATTTT.